One sample yielded the 31 T cell receptor beta chains listed below, sequenced in a study of blood T cell repertoires in COVID-19. TCRdb keeps only in-frame clones here, not all; method: immunoSEQ multiplex PCR. The table has over 200,000 clones, under 90% seen once. Sequenced: PBMCs or T cells enriched from blood (not recorded which). The receptors here all came from a woman younger than 45 with acute COVID-19.

The chain has TRBV2 and TRBJ1-1, with 12 bases lining up with TRBD1. This CDR3 contains 16 residues. The germline V gene encodes CDR1 SNHLY and CDR2 FYNNEI. V lost 6 bases and J lost 4; bases outside the gene matches: 9. The CDR3 DNA sequence: TGTGCCAGCAGGCTGGGGACAGGGGGCACGGGCACTGAAGCTTTCTTT. Protein: CASRLGTGGTGTEAFF.

The chain carries TRBV9 and TRBJ1-2; no clear D gene. Trimming stripped 0 bases from V and 8 bases from J, with 17 bases between. This CDR3 is built from 15 residues. The V gene's germline CDR1 is SGDLS and CDR2 YYNGEE. The CDR3 DNA follows: TGTGCCAGCAGCGTAGAGGTAGCGGGCGTGGGAGGCTACACCTTC. Protein sequence: CASSVEVAGVGGYTF. The whole variable domain, remainder taken from reference TRBV9 and TRBJ1-2, is DSGVTQTPKHLITATGQRVTLRCSPRSGDLSVYWYQQSLDQGLQFLIQYYNGEERAKGNILERFSAQQFPDLHSELNLSSLELGDSALYFCASSVEVAGVGGYTFGSGTRLTVV.

The rearrangement uses TRBV7-9 and TRBJ1-5, with D perhaps matching TRBD1 (5 bases). The CDR3 sequence is 17 residues long. From germline, CDR1 is SEHNR and CDR2 FQNEAQ (reference sequence). The V gene lost 4 bases and the J gene lost 0 bases, with 16 bases spanning the gap. DNA of the CDR3: TGTGCCAGCAGCTCCAGTCACAGGCTACCTAGCAATCAGCCCCAGCATTTT. Its protein is CASSSSHRLPSNQPQHF.

CDR3 in DNA: TGTGCCAGTAGTATCGACAGGGGCACTGAAGCTTTCTTT. This sequence encodes CASSIDRGTEAFF. This rearrangement joins TRBV19 to TRBJ1-1; 8 bases fit TRBD1. In germline, CDR1 is LNHDA, CDR2 SQIVND (reference sequence). This CDR3 is built from 13 residues. V was clipped by 3 bases and J by 4 bases; unmatched bases: 1.

This chain joins TRBV7-3 and TRBJ1-5; weak D call: TRBD1 (5 bases). The germline V gene has CDR1 SGHTA and CDR2 FQGTGA. The CDR3 sequence is 13 residues long. Trimming stripped 3 bases from V and 6 bases from J, with 9 bases between. CDR3 sequence reads: CASSLDMGQPQHF. CDR3 DNA: TGTGCCAGCAGCTTGGACATGGGTCAGCCCCAGCATTTT.

A few counts support this clone. The chain joins TRBV11-2 to TRBJ1-2; TRBD1 aligns across 7 bases. From germline, CDR1 is SGHAT and CDR2 FQNNGV. The J segment lost 4 bases and the V segment lost 5 bases, leaving 7 bases of the junction unmatched. This CDR3 contains 14 residues. The CDR3 spells CASSNDRVAYGYTF. CDR3 DNA sequence: TGTGCCAGCAGCAACGACAGGGTTGCCTATGGCTACACCTTC.

The chain combines TRBV27 with TRBJ2-7; D is perhaps TRBD1 (5 bases). Germline CDR1 and CDR2: MNHEY and SMNVEV (reference sequence). CDR3 length: 14 amino acids. Trimming took off 0 bases at V and 5 bases at J, with 11 bases between the two ends. The CDR3 region is CASSLSGLLNEQYF. CDR3 in DNA: TGTGCCAGCAGTTTATCGGGGCTTCTCAACGAGCAGTACTTC.

This clone was observed a single time. The chain uses TRBV27 and TRBJ1-2; the D is unclear. Germline V CDR1 and CDR2: MNHEY, SMNVEV (reference sequence). This CDR3 is 14 amino acids long. Trimming took off 5 bases at V and 3 bases at J, with 13 bases between the two ends. CDR3: CASSRAGGDYGYTF. CDR3 in DNA: TGTGCCAGCAGTCGTGCCGGCGGAGACTATGGCTACACCTTC.

The chain joins TRBV25-1 to TRBJ1-2, with TRBD1 as a possible D gene (6 bases). This CDR3 has 15 residues. V dropped 9 bases and J dropped 7 bases, with 24 bases sitting between them. CDR1 is MGHDK, CDR2 SYGVNS, per germline. The CDR3 region is CASSESRTDGFGYTF. The CDR3 coding sequence is TGTGCCAGTTCTGAAAGCCGGACAGATGGGTTTGGCTACACCTTC.

The V gene is TRBV27, the J gene TRBJ2-1; TRBD1 agrees at 10 bases. CDR3 length: 16 residues. CDR1 is MNHEY, CDR2 SMNVEV, per germline (reference sequence). The V gene end was trimmed by 9 bases and the J gene end by 3 bases; junction bases not matched to a gene: 11. CDR3 nucleotides: TGTGCCAGTAGAAACGACCGGACAGGGGGCTACAATGAGCAGTTCTTC. Protein product: CASRNDRTGGYNEQFF.

The J gene is TRBJ2-7, the V gene TRBV6-2 or TRBV6-3, with 8 bases that match TRBD1. Per germline, CDR1 MNHEY and CDR2 SVGEGT. The CDR3 sequence is 16 residues long. After removal of 2 bases from V and 1 base from J, the junction contained 7 bases not matched to a gene. Written as DNA, the CDR3 is TGTGCCAGCAGTTACCCTCCGGGACAGGTTTCCTACGAGCAGTACTTC. This translates into CASSYPPGQVSYEQYF.

The J gene is TRBJ2-2, the V gene TRBV11-3; tentatively, D is TRBD2 (5 bases). The CDR3 loop spans 16 amino acids. Germline values: CDR1 SGHNT, CDR2 YENEEA. V dropped 5 bases and J dropped 0 bases, with 13 bases sitting between them. The CDR3 nucleotides read TGTGCCAGCAGCGCATCCGGGATCGCGAACACCGGGGAGCTGTTTTTT. Translated: CASSASGIANTGELFF. Variable domain in full (rest from reference TRBV11-3 and TRBJ2-2): EAGVVQSPRYKIIEKKQPVAFWCNPISGHNTLYWYLQNLGQGPELLIRYENEEAVDDSQLPKDRFSAERLKGVDSTLKIQPAELGDSAVYLCASSASGIANTGELFFGEGSRLTVL.

The CDR3 coding sequence is TGTGCCAGCAGTTCCCAGCGGGGGGGGACCTACGAGCAGTACTTC. The encoded protein is CASSSQRGGTYEQYF. V is TRBV6-2 or TRBV6-3 and J is TRBJ2-7, with TRBD2 matching 10 bases. Germline CDR1 reads MNHEY; CDR2 reads SVGEGT. CDR3 size: 15 residues. V lost 4 bases to trimming and J lost 2 bases; unmatched junction nucleotides: 5.

This chain uses TRBV5-6 with TRBJ2-1; D is unclear. V lost 4 bases to trimming and J lost 8 bases, with 10 bases between them. The CDR3 runs to 12 residues. Per germline, CDR1 SGHDT and CDR2 YYEEEE. The CDR3, as DNA: TGTGCCAGCAGCCCGAGACACCATGAGCAGTTCTTC. As protein: CASSPRHHEQFF.

This clone was detected once. V is TRBV21-1 and J is TRBJ2-7; TRBD1 reflects the table's D call only, with no check against the DNA. TRBV21-1 is given as a pseudogene. The CDR3 loop spans 14 amino acids. DNA for the CDR3: TGTGCCAGCAGGAGCACAGAATACTCCTACGAGCAGTACTTC. Amino acid sequence: CASRSTEYSYEQYF.

The J gene is TRBJ1-3, the V gene TRBV4-1; 9 nucleotides match TRBD1. Germline assignment: CDR1 MGHRA and CDR2 YSYEKL. The V and J ends lost 3 bases and 0 bases, in that order; junction bases with no gene match: 0. The CDR3 is 15 residues long. The CDR3 DNA reads TGCGCCAGCAGCCAGGACAGGGGCTCTGGAAACACCATATATTTT. Encoded protein: CASSQDRGSGNTIYF.

This chain uses TRBV14 with TRBJ2-1, with D perhaps TRBD1 (6 bases). The V end was cut by 1 base, the J end by 7 bases, with 14 bases between. There are 15 residues in the CDR3. Germline V CDR1 and CDR2: SGHDN, FVKESK. The DNA of the CDR3 is TGTGCCAGCAGCCAAGGGTGGCAGGGGATGAATGAGCAGTTCTTC. It translates to CASSQGWQGMNEQFF.

The chain combines TRBV6-5 with TRBJ2-7; TRBD1 might be the D (5 bases). V was trimmed by 9 bases and J by 0 bases, leaving 9 bases between them. Germline CDR1 is MNHEY and CDR2 is SVGAGI. This CDR3 is built from 12 residues. The CDR3 nucleotides read TGTGCCAGTCGACAGAGCTCCTACGAGCAGTACTTC. It specifies CASRQSSYEQYF.

This chain uses TRBV7-2 with TRBJ2-3; tentatively, D is TRBD1 (5 bases). V dropped 2 bases and J dropped 0 bases, with 9 bases sitting between them. CDR1 is SGHTA, CDR2 FQGNSA, per germline. The CDR3 is 15 residues long. The DNA for the CDR3 is TGTGCCAGCAGCTTATCGGACACCAGCACAGATACGCAGTATTTT. The encoded protein is CASSLSDTSTDTQYF.

This chain links TRBV28 with TRBJ1-2, with no clear D. Germline V gene lookup returns CDR1 MDHEN and CDR2 SYDVKM. CDR3 size: 11 residues. Between the trimmed V and J ends, which lost 7 bases and 8 bases, there was a span of 11 bases. CDR3 residues: CASTNGWGYTF. CDR3 DNA: TGTGCCAGCACGAATGGCTGGGGCTACACCTTC.

This clone was detected once. The chain joins TRBV7-3 to TRBJ2-3, with 12 bases that match TRBD1. This CDR3 spans 15 amino acids. The junction had 3 bases not matched to a gene; V was cut back by 4 bases and J by 4 bases. Germline V gene lookup returns CDR1 SGHTA and CDR2 FQGTGA. CDR3 DNA sequence: TGTGCCAGCAGCTGGGGACAGGGGGCTGCAGATACGCAGTATTTT. Its translation is CASSWGQGAADTQYF.

This clone has only a few counts. The gene calls are TRBV9 and TRBJ2-7, with D maybe TRBD2 (5 bases). The V end was cut by 0 bases, the J end by 5 bases, with 12 bases between. The CDR3 has 14 amino acids. Germline lookup yields CDR1 SGDLS and CDR2 YYNGEE. CDR3 DNA: TGTGCCAGCAGCGTAGATGACCGGAGGAACGAGCAGTACTTC. Translating gives CASSVDDRRNEQYF.

The count of this clone is one. The chain combines TRBV5-4 with TRBJ1-2; 8 bases map to TRBD1. CDR3 size: 14 residues. Germline CDR1 and CDR2: SGHNT and YYREEE (reference sequence). V lost 3 bases to trimming and J lost 5 bases; unmatched junction nucleotides: 6. CDR3: CASSWDRTGYGYTF. The CDR3 DNA follows: TGTGCCAGCAGCTGGGACAGGACGGGGTATGGCTACACCTTC.

J is TRBJ1-4 and V is TRBV24-1; possible D gene TRBD1, 5 bases. Germline values: CDR1 KGHDR, CDR2 SFDVKD. Deletions cut 4 bases from V and 7 bases from J, with 15 bases between. The CDR3 contains 15 residues. The CDR3 is CATSEGLKRREKLFF. The CDR3, as DNA: TGTGCCACCAGTGAGGGACTCAAAAGGCGTGAAAAACTGTTTTTT.

The chain has TRBV9 and TRBJ2-5; TRBD2 matches at 11 bases. After removal of 2 bases from V and 3 bases from J, the junction contained 3 bases not matched to a gene. The CDR3 is made up of 15 amino acids. Germline V gene sequence: CDR1 SGDLS, CDR2 YYNGEE. The CDR3 region is CASSVQGLAEETQYF. The CDR3 bases are TGTGCCAGCAGCGTCCAGGGACTAGCGGAAGAGACCCAGTACTTC.

This clone was detected only a few times. This rearrangement joins TRBV19 to TRBJ2-1; 11 bases line up with TRBD2. J gave up 9 bases and V 2 bases, and 6 bases lay outside the gene matches. CDR1 is LNHDA, CDR2 SQIVND, per germline (reference sequence). The CDR3 is 15 amino acids. CDR3 coding DNA: TGTGCCAGTAGTATAAGTAGCGGGGGGGCCATTGAGCAGTTCTTC. Amino acid sequence: CASSISSGGAIEQFF.

The J gene is TRBJ1-2, the V gene TRBV4-1, with TRBD1 matching over 9 bases. The CDR3 length is 14 residues. The ends lost 2 bases at V and 7 bases at J; junction bases unmatched: 5. Per germline, CDR1 MGHRA and CDR2 YSYEKL. The CDR3 coding sequence is TGCGCCAGCAGCCAACTTGGGGACAGGGTTGGCTACACCTTC. It codes for CASSQLGDRVGYTF.

This chain connects TRBV7-9 to TRBJ2-7; D is unresolved. The V gene's germline CDR1 is SEHNR and CDR2 FQNEAQ (reference sequence). This CDR3 is 14 amino acids long. The V end was cut by 2 bases, the J end by 0 bases, with 8 bases between. CDR3 sequence: CASSLSGISYEQYF. As DNA, the CDR3 is TGTGCCAGCAGCTTATCAGGTATCTCCTACGAGCAGTACTTC.

The chain joins TRBV9 to TRBJ2-7; TRBD1 matches 7 bases. With 3 bases clipped from V and 3 bases from J, the junction kept 12 bases outside the gene matches. Looked up from germline, CDR1 is SGDLS and CDR2 is YYNGEE. The CDR3 runs to 16 residues. This chain's CDR3 is CASSEGQATLGYEQYF. DNA for the CDR3: TGTGCCAGCAGCGAAGGACAGGCGACTTTAGGCTACGAGCAGTACTTC.

The rearrangement joins TRBV9 to TRBJ1-1; TRBD1 matches at 7 bases. This CDR3 contains 14 residues. After removal of 4 bases from V and 3 bases from J, the junction contained 6 bases not matched to a gene. Per germline, CDR1 SGDLS and CDR2 YYNGEE. The CDR3 here is CASSFRQGDTEAFF. The CDR3 DNA reads as TGTGCCAGCAGCTTTCGACAGGGAGACACTGAAGCTTTCTTT.

This chain's CDR3 is CASSPAGGLSYEQYF. The CDR3 nucleotides read TGTGCCAGCAGCCCCGCCGGGGGGCTCTCCTACGAGCAGTACTTC. The J gene is TRBJ2-7, the V gene TRBV3-1 (or the pseudogene TRBV3-2); D is perhaps TRBD2 (7 bases). Per germline, CDR1 LGHDT and CDR2 YNNKEL (reference sequence). This CDR3 region has 15 residues. With 4 bases removed from V and 0 bases from J, the gap between germline ends came to 13 bases.